This record covers a single TCR beta chain. The sample belongs to a study of shared clonotypes between healthy human individuals. The CDR3 has 15 residues. The germline V and J ends were trimmed by 3 bases and 4 bases, with 13 bases remaining between them. Per the germline V gene, CDR1 is SGHRS and CDR2 is YFSETQ. The repertoire was sequenced with immunoSEQ multiplex PCR; TCRdb's copy has only in-frame clones and lacks some. This sample has roughly 400,000 clones, with around 96% found just once. The sequence was obtained from a man aged 25 to 45 in good health. The V call is TRBV5-1, the J call TRBJ2-2; D gene ambiguous. Material: memory CD8+ T cells sorted from blood. Subset specified: CD45RO+ cells pooled with CCR7-negative TemRA cells. The CDR3 DNA is TGCGCCAGCAGCTCTGCCTCCGCACCCACCGGGGAGCTGTTTTTT. It codes for CASSSASAPTGELFF.